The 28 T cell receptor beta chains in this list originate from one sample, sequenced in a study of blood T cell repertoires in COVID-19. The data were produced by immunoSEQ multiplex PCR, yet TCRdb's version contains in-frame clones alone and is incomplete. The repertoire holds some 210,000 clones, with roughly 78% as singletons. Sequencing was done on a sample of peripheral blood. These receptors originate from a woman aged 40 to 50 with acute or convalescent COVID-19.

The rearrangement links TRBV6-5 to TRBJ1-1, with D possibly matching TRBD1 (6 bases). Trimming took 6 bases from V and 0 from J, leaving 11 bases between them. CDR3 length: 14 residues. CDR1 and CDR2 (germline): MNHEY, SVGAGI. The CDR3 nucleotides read TGTGCCAGCAGGGCGGGGGCTATGAACACTGAAGCTTTCTTT. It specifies CASRAGAMNTEAFF.

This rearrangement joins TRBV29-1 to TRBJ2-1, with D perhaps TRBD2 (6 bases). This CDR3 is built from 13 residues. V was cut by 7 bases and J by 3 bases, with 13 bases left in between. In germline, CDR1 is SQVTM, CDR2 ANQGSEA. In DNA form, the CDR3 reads TGCAGCGCCCTAGCGACACTCTACAATGAGCAGTTCTTC. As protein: CSALATLYNEQFF.

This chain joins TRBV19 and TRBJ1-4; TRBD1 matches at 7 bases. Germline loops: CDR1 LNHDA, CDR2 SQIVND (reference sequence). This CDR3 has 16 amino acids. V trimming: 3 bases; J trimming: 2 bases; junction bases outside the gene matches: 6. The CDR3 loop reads CASSIPTGATNEKLFF. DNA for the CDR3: TGTGCCAGTAGTATCCCAACAGGGGCCACTAATGAAAAACTGTTTTTT. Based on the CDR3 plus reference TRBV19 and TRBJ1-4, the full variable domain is DGGITQSPKYLFRKEGQNVTLSCEQNLNHDAMYWYRQDPGQGLRLIYYSQIVNDFQKGDIAEGYSVSREKKESFPLTVTSAQKNPTAFYLCASSIPTGATNEKLFFGSGTQLSVL.

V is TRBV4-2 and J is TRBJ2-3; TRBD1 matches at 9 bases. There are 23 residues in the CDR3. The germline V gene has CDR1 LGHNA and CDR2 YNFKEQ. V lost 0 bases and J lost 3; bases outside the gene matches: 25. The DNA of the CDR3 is TGTGCCAGCAGCCAAGATTCTCGGGTCACCGGGACAGGGAAATGGTTGAGAACAGATACGCAGTATTTT. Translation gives CASSQDSRVTGTGKWLRTDTQYF.

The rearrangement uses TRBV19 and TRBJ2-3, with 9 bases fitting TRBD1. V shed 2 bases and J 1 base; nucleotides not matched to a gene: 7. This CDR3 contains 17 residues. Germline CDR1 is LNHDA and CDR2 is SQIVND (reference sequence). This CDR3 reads CASSIQGTGLRTDTQYF. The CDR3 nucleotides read TGTGCCAGTAGTATACAAGGGACAGGGTTACGCACAGATACGCAGTATTTT.

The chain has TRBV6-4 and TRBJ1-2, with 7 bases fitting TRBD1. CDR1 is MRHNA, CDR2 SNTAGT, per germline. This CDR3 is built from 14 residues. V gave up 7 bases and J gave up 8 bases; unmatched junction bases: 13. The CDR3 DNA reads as TGTGCCAGCATCACAGACAGGGTTCTAGGCGGCTACACCTTC. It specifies CASITDRVLGGYTF.

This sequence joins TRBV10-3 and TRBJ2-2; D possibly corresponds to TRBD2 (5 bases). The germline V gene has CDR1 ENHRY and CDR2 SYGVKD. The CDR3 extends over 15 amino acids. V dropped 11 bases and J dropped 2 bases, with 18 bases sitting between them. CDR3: CAVRGGLQNTGELFF. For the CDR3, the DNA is TGTGCCGTACGAGGAGGTCTACAAAACACCGGGGAGCTGTTTTTT.

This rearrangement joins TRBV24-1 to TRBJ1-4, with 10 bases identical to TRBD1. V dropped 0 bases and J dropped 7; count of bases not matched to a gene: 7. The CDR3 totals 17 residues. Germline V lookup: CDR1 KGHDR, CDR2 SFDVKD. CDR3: CATSDLHYGDRGEKLFF. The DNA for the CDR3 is TGTGCCACCAGTGATTTGCATTACGGGGACAGGGGTGAAAAACTGTTTTTT.

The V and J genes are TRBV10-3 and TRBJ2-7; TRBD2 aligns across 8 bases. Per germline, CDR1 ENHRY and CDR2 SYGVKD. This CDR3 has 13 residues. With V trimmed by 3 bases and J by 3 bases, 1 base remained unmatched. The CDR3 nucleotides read TGTGCCATCAGTGAAAGCGGGAGCTACGAGCAGTACTTC. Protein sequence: CAISESGSYEQYF.

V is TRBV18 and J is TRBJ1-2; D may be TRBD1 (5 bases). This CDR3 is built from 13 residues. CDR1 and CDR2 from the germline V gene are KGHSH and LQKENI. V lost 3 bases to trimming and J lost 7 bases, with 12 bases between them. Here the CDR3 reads CASSPRQGGGYTF. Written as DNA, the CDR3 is TGTGCCAGCTCACCTCGGCAGGGCGGTGGCTACACCTTC.

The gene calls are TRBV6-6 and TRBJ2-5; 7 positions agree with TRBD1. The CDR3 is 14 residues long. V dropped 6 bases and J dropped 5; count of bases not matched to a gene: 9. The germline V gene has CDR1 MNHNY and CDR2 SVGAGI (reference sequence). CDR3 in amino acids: CASRSQGVPETQYF. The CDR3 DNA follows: TGTGCCAGCAGATCCCAGGGGGTTCCGGAGACCCAGTACTTC.

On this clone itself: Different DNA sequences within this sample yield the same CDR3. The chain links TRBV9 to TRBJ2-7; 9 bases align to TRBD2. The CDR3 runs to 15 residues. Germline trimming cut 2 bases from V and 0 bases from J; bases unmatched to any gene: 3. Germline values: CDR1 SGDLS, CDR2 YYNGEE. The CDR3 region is CASSVNSGSSYEQYF. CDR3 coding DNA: TGTGCCAGCAGCGTTAATAGCGGGAGCTCCTACGAGCAGTACTTC.

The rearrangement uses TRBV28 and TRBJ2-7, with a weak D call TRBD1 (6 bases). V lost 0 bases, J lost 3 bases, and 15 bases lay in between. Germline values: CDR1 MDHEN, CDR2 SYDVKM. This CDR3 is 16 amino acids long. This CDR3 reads CASSLWGAFGDYEQYF. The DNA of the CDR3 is TGTGCCAGCAGTTTATGGGGGGCGTTTGGGGACTACGAGCAGTACTTC.

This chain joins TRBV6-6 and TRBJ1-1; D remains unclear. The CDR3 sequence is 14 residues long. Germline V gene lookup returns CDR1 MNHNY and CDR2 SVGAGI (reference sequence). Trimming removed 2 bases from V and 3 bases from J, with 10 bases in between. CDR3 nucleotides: TGTGCCAGCAGTTACCCACCAAGCGACACTGAAGCTTTCTTT. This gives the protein CASSYPPSDTEAFF.

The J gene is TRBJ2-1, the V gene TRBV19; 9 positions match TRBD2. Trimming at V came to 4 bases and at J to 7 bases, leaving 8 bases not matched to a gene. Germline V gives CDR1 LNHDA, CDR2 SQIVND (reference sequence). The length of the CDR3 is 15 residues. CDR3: CASSTFSGSGNEQFF. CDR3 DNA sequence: TGTGCCAGTAGTACATTTAGCGGGAGCGGGAATGAGCAGTTCTTC.

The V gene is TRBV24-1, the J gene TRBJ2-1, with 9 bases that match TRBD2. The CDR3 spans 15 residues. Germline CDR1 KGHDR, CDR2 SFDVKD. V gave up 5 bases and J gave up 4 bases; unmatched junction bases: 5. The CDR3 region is CATSVKRGDYNEQFF. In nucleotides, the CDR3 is TGTGCCACCAGTGTAAAGCGGGGGGATTACAATGAGCAGTTCTTC.

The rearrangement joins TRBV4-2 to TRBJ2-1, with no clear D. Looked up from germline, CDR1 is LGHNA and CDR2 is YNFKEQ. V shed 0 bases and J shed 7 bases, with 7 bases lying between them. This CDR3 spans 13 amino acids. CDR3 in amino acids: CASSQEGENEQFF. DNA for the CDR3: TGTGCCAGCAGCCAAGAGGGCGAGAATGAGCAGTTCTTC.

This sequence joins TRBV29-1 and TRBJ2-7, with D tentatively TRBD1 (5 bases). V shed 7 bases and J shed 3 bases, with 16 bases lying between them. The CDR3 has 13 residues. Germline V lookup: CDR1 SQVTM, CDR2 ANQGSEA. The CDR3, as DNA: TGCAGCGCCCAATTAAGACAGAGCTACGAGCAGTACTTC. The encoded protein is CSAQLRQSYEQYF.

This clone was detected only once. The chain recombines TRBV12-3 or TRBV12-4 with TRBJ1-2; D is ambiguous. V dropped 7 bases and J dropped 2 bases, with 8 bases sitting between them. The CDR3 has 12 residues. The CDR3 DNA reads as TGTGCCAGCAAAACCCGGAACTATGGCTACACCTTC. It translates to CASKTRNYGYTF.

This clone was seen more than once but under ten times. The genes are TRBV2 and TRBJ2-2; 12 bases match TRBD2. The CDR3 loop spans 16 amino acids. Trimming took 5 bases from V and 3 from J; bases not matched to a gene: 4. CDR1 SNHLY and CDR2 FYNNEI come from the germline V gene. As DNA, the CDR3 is TGTGCCAGCAGTAAGGGACTAGCGGGTTACACCGGGGAGCTGTTTTTT. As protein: CASSKGLAGYTGELFF.

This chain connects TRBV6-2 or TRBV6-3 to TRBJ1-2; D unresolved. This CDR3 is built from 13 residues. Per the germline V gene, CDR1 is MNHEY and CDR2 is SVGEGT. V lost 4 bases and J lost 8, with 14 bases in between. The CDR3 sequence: CASSWSPEGGYTF. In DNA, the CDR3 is TGTGCCAGCAGTTGGTCCCCTGAGGGAGGCTACACCTTC.

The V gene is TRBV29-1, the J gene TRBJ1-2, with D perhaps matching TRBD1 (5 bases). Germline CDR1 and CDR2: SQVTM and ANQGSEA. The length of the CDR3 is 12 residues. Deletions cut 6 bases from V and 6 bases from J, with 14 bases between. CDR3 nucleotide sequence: TGCAGCGTCATGACAGTTAGGGATGGCTACACCTTC. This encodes CSVMTVRDGYTF.

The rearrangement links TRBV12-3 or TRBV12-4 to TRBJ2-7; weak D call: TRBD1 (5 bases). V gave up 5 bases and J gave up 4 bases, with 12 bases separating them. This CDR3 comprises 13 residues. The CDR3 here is CASSGASAYEQYF. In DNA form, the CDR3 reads TGTGCCAGCAGTGGGGCCTCGGCGTACGAGCAGTACTTC.

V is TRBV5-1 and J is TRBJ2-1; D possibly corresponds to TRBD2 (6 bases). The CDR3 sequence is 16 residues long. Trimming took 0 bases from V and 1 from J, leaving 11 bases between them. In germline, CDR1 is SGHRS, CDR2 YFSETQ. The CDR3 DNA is TGCGCCAGCAGCTTGGCCCCCGGGACTTCCTACAATGAGCAGTTCTTC. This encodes CASSLAPGTSYNEQFF.

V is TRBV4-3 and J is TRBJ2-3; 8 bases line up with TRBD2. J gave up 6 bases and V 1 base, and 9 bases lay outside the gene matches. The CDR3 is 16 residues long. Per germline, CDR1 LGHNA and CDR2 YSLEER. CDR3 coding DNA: TGCGCCAGCAGCCAAGGGACCGGGACTAGTGGGGATACGCAGTATTTT. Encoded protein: CASSQGTGTSGDTQYF.

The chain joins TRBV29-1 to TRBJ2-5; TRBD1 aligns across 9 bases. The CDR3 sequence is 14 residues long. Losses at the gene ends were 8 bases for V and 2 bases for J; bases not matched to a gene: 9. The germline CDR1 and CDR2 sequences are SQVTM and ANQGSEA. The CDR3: CSLLTGGGQETQYF. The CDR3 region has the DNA TGCAGCCTACTGACAGGGGGGGGGCAAGAGACCCAGTACTTC.

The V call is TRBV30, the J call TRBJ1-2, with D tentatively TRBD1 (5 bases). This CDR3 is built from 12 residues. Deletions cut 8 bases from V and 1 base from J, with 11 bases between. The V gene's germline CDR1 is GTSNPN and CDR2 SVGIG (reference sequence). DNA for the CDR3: TGTGCCACCAGGGTTCTTAACTATGGCTACACCTTC. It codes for CATRVLNYGYTF. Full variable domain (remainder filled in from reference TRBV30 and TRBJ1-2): SQTIHQWPATLVQPVGSPLSLECTVEGTSNPNLYWYRQAAGRGLQLLFYSVGIGQISSEVPQNLSASRPQDRQFILSSKKLLLSDSGFYLCATRVLNYGYTFGSGTRLTVV.

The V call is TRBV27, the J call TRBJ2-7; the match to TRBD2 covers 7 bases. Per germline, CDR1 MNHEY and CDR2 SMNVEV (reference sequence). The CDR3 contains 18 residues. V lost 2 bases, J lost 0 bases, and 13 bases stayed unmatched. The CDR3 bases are TGTGCCAGCAGTTTAAATTGGGGGGGGAGGCTCACCTCCTACGAGCAGTACTTC. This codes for CASSLNWGGRLTSYEQYF.